In this sample, the clone carrying this T cell receptor beta chain turned up once. As yet, its antigen is unknown. Trimming at V came to 4 bases and at J to 2 bases, leaving 4 bases not matched to a gene. Germline V gene lookup returns CDR1 SGDLS and CDR2 YYNGEE. This CDR3 spans 14 amino acids. The assay was immunoSEQ multiplex PCR, and TCRdb's table has in-frame clones only and misses some. The data show some 17,000 clones, with less than 80% seen just once and about 6% held by the top ten. This entry belongs to a study of tumor-infiltrating lymphocytes in localized non-small cell lung cancer. Study conclusions and caveats: Immunotypes IM1 and IM2 had similar TCR-derived T-cell fractions. Not all patients were TCR sequenced, owing to tissue quantity.

The gene calls are TRBV9 and TRBJ1-1; 8 bases line up with TRBD1. Input material: lung tumor tissue. The TCR originated in a human donor with non-small cell lung cancer. This CDR3 reads CASSSGTGNTEAFF. CDR3 in DNA: TGTGCCAGCAGCTCAGGGACAGGCAACACTGAAGCTTTCTTT.